This TCR beta chain was observed in a study of shared clonotypes between healthy human individuals (dated by TCRdb to the early 2020s). Notes on the research overall: The cohort comprised two women and three men aged 18 to 49 years. To increase sequencing depth and limit assay-specific biases, different laboratories used diverse techniques to prepare libraries and sequence TCR repertoires. Between about 0.8 and 9 billion PBMCs per donor were obtained by leukapheresis. Per donor, three plates each were used for CD4 naive and CD4 memory, two for CD8 naive, and one for CD8 memory. To estimate repertoire size and how much clonotype sharing occurs between individuals, the study deeply sequenced the blood TCR repertoires of five healthy adults. General study outcomes and caveats: Because the study included a small number of donors, the genetic and exposure-history diversity represented was limited. Sharing across several donors was observed for around 5% of naive CD4, less than 4% of naive CD8, 2% to 2.5% of memory CD4, and roughly 0.4% of memory CD8 clonotypes. Sampling was restricted to blood, and TCR repertoires in tissue are likely to differ from TCR repertoires in blood. Even with the large sequencing depth, rarefaction of the sorted-subset datasets indicated that sequencing was incomplete. Estimated clonotype richness was generally larger for naive than for memory subsets. Compared with non-shared clonotypes, the clonotypes found in all four sorted-subset donors had higher generation probabilities. Pairwise subsampling indicated that sequencing depth was expected to affect the degree of clonotype sharing among donors.

TCR CDR3 regions were amplified from genomic DNA by multiplex PCR using the deep immunoSEQ assay. Genomic DNA extracted from each cell subset was distributed evenly over all wells of several immunoSEQ 96-well plates, and each plate served as one replicate. For sorted subsets, approximately 210 ng of genomic DNA, equivalent to some 30,000 T cell genomes, went into each replicate PCR. Purified libraries were quantified with a Qubit 3.0 fluorometer, sized on a Bioanalyzer 2100, and re-quantified with the KAPA Library Quantification kit. Every immunoSEQ 96-well plate was sequenced on a separate single-read 150-cycle Illumina NextSeq 550 flow cell. Per the authors' processing: Because the immunoSEQ output included only junctional sequences and no quality scores, the filtering could not be the same as the filtering used for full-length reads. To assign V/J genes and CDR3, sequences were annotated using PyIR, a Python wrapper for IgBLAST v1.9, with IMGT germline references. Reads with weak V/J assignments (E-value above 1e-6), missing CDR3, stop codons, out-of-frame junctions, or ambiguous translated residues were removed. V3J clonotypes were defined by identical inferred V gene, J gene, and CDR3 amino acid sequence. Percentage overlap between repertoires was computed as shared unique clonotypes divided by the size of the smaller repertoire. Repertoire richness was assessed with RTK rarefaction, the Chao1 estimator, and Recon v2.1 estimates of unobserved clonotypes. Generation probabilities were computed with OLGA for all TCRbeta clonotypes obtained by the gDNA method from a handful of donors. Drawn from immuneACCESS, this table holds only the in-frame rearrangements with V and J called that TCRdb kept. Clones are partly lost; checked studies trace under half to an unresolved V gene and leave the rest unexplained. The D gene and trimming were derived from the DNA, and the V and J assignments and clone size from that table. The sample yields some 2 million clones; about 94% were counted once. The top ten hold more than 0.95% of the sample.

Including cysteine and phenylalanine, the CDR3 has 16 amino acids. Only CDR3 DNA is held: 48 bases, read in frame from base 1. Per the germline V gene, SGHDT is the CDR1 and YYEEEE is the CDR2. Compared with germline, V lacks 3 bases and J lacks 1 base; bases without a gene match: 9. CD8 naive samples were CD45RO-negative cells positively selected for CCR7, giving a CD45RA+CCR7+ population that excluded TemRA cells. The donors were healthy, HIV-negative adults who had no recently reported acute infections or vaccinations. Every donor was a Caucasian adult residing in Nashville, Tennessee, USA. Blood was obtained by leukapheresis, after which PBMCs were separated by Ficoll-Histopaque density gradient centrifugation and cryopreserved in liquid nitrogen vapor phase. Analytical flow cytometry was used to check the purity and quantity of each magnetically sorted T cell population. Genomic DNA was isolated from every sorted fraction and measured by UV absorbance on a Nanodrop 2000c.

As for this clone: Its antigen remains undetermined. Per-base quality was not reported, and no clone a single base away is much larger than it.

The source material was naive CD8+ T cells sorted from blood. The intended sense of this specimen's cell subset or site label: CD45RA+CCR7+. The chain is assembled from TRBV5-6 and TRBJ2-5; 7 bases in the middle match TRBD2. This clonotype originated in a man aged 18 to 35 in good health. The nucleotides are TGTGCCAGCAGCTCATTTCTAGCGGACCCCCAAGAGACCCAGTACTTC. It is translated as CASSSFLADPQETQYF.